Listed below are T cell receptor beta chains from one sample, sequenced in a study of PD-L1 blockade in urothelial cancer. Clones were sequenced by immunoSEQ multiplex PCR, and TCRdb holds only the in-frame ones, with some missing. The sample consists of around 69,000 clones, approximately 90% of them appearing once. The input for sequencing was PBMCs, taken around atezolizumab (anti-PD-L1) treatment. The receptors were gathered from a woman at least 80 years old with urothelial cancer. The CDR3 runs from the conserved cysteine through the conserved F or W. Each record gives: J gene, clone size, V gene, D gene, CDR3 protein, CDR3 DNA. D genes are given only for firm matches. Clone size is stated in some rows and not others, as once, few, many or a class when expanded.

J: TRBJ1-1
size: -
V: TRBV10-2
D: -
CDR3: CASSLGGGTEAFF
DNA: TGCGCCAGCAGTTTAGGCGGGGGCACTGAAGCTTTCTTT

J: TRBJ2-1
size: -
V: TRBV21-1
D: -
CDR3: CASSILAGGYAEQFF
DNA: TGTGCCAGCAGCATACTAGCGGGAGGGTATGCTGAGCAGTTCTTC

J: TRBJ1-4
size: -
V: TRBV27
D: -
CDR3: CASRNRDMREKLFF
DNA: TGTGCCAGCAGAAACAGGGATATGAGAGAAAAACTGTTTTTT

J: TRBJ1-5
size: -
V: TRBV18
D: -
CDR3: CASSPQGSQPQHF
DNA: TGTGCCAGCTCACCTCAGGGTAGTCAGCCCCAGCATTTT

J: TRBJ2-5
size: once
V: TRBV5-6
D: -
CDR3: CASSFGRGQETQYF
DNA: TGTGCCAGCAGCTTTGGCAGGGGCCAAGAGACCCAGTACTTC

J: TRBJ2-1
size: -
V: TRBV10-3
D: TRBD2
CDR3: CATGTSGMTRRDNEQFF
DNA: TGTGCCACCGGGACTAGCGGGATGACTAGGCGGGACAATGAGCAGTTCTTC

J: TRBJ2-7
size: -
V: TRBV27
D: TRBD1
CDR3: CASGPGQGTYEQYF
DNA: TGTGCCAGCGGCCCGGGACAGGGGACCTACGAGCAGTACTTC

J: TRBJ2-1
size: -
V: TRBV6-1
D: -
CDR3: CASSFLANNEQFF
DNA: TGTGCCAGCAGTTTCCTAGCGAACAATGAGCAGTTCTTC

J: TRBJ2-7
size: -
V: TRBV7-2
D: TRBD1
CDR3: CASSLIGTGDWQYF
DNA: TGTGCCAGCAGCTTAATAGGGACAGGTGACTGGCAGTACTTC

J: TRBJ2-2
size: -
V: TRBV11-3
D: -
CDR3: CASSLGSTGELFF
DNA: TGTGCCAGCAGCTTGGGCTCAACCGGGGAGCTGTTTTTT

J: TRBJ1-2
size: -
V: TRBV6-6
D: -
CDR3: CASGHTAGKNGYTF
DNA: TGTGCCAGCGGTCATACGGCAGGGAAGAATGGCTACACCTTC

J: TRBJ2-2
size: -
V: TRBV18
D: -
CDR3: CASSSAGPSNTGELFF
DNA: TGTGCCAGCTCATCGGCGGGACCGTCGAACACCGGGGAGCTGTTTTTT

J: TRBJ1-5
size: -
V: TRBV6-1
D: -
CDR3: CASSERRQNNQPQHF
DNA: TGTGCCAGCAGTGAACGGAGACAGAACAATCAGCCCCAGCATTTT

J: TRBJ2-7
size: -
V: TRBV9
D: TRBD1
CDR3: CASSVGDRGYEQYF
DNA: TGTGCCAGCAGCGTAGGTGACAGGGGCTACGAGCAGTACTTC

J: TRBJ2-7
size: -
V: TRBV27
D: TRBD1
CDR3: CASRTGTVAEEQYF
DNA: TGTGCCAGCAGAACCGGGACAGTGGCGGAGGAGCAGTACTTC

J: TRBJ2-5
size: -
V: TRBV6-6
D: TRBD2
CDR3: CASSSGSGMVETQYF
DNA: TGTGCCAGCAGTTCCGGTAGCGGGATGGTGGAGACCCAGTACTTC

J: TRBJ2-7
size: -
V: TRBV5-1
D: TRBD1
CDR3: CASSRQGNHEQYF
DNA: TGCGCCAGCAGTCGACAGGGTAACCACGAGCAGTACTTC

J: TRBJ2-7
size: -
V: TRBV5-1
D: -
CDR3: CASSLVAATYEQYF
DNA: TGCGCCAGCAGCTTGGTCGCGGCGACCTACGAGCAGTACTTC

J: TRBJ2-1
size: -
V: TRBV7-2
D: TRBD1
CDR3: CASSPNRGPFPYNEQFF
DNA: TGTGCCAGCAGCCCTAACAGGGGTCCGTTTCCCTACAATGAGCAGTTCTTC

J: TRBJ1-4
size: -
V: TRBV19
D: -
CDR3: CASSIAGIRNEKLFF
DNA: TGTGCCAGTAGTATCGCAGGGATAAGAAATGAAAAACTGTTTTTT

J: TRBJ1-4
size: -
V: TRBV6-6
D: -
CDR3: CASSQAVEKLFF
DNA: TGTGCCAGCAGCCAAGCGGTTGAAAAACTGTTTTTT

J: TRBJ1-1
size: -
V: TRBV30
D: -
CDR3: CAAGGLPEAFF
DNA: TGTGCCGCTGGCGGATTGCCCGAAGCTTTCTTT

J: TRBJ1-1
size: -
V: TRBV19
D: -
CDR3: CASSIVARQNTEAFF
DNA: TGTGCCAGTAGTATAGTAGCACGGCAGAACACTGAAGCTTTCTTT

J: TRBJ2-7
size: -
V: TRBV6-5
D: -
CDR3: CASPGTNEQYF
DNA: TGTGCCAGCCCCGGTACGAACGAGCAGTACTTC

J: TRBJ1-1
size: -
V: TRBV5-1
D: -
CDR3: CASSPVGGFMNTEAFF
DNA: TGCGCCAGCAGCCCAGTGGGGGGATTCATGAACACTGAAGCTTTCTTT

J: TRBJ1-3
size: -
V: TRBV15
D: TRBD1
CDR3: CATSREQGAIYF
DNA: TGTGCCACCAGCAGGGAACAGGGGGCCATATATTTT

J: TRBJ2-1
size: -
V: TRBV29-1
D: -
CDR3: CSVGRGDTRDEQFF
DNA: TGCAGCGTTGGGAGGGGCGACACTAGGGATGAGCAGTTCTTC

J: TRBJ2-1
size: -
V: TRBV14
D: TRBD2
CDR3: CASSPLASGRASYNEQFF
DNA: TGTGCCAGCAGCCCGTTGGCTAGCGGGAGGGCCTCCTACAATGAGCAGTTCTTC

J: TRBJ1-2
size: -
V: TRBV5-8
D: -
CDR3: CASSRTKNYGYTF
DNA: TGTGCCAGCAGCCGCACAAAGAACTATGGCTACACCTTC

J: TRBJ2-1
size: -
V: TRBV6-4
D: TRBD2
CDR3: CASSDSWRENYNEQFF
DNA: TGTGCCAGCAGTGACTCCTGGCGGGAGAACTACAATGAGCAGTTCTTC

J: TRBJ2-2
size: -
V: TRBV11-1
D: TRBD2
CDR3: CASSSGRLAGGPSTGELFF
DNA: TGTGCCAGCAGCTCAGGCCGACTAGCGGGAGGGCCGTCCACCGGGGAGCTGTTTTTT

J: TRBJ2-7
size: -
V: TRBV28
D: TRBD2
CDR3: CASSPRLAGGYEQYF
DNA: TGTGCCAGCAGTCCCCGACTAGCGGGGGGGTACGAGCAGTACTTC

J: TRBJ2-1
size: -
V: TRBV19
D: TRBD2
CDR3: CASSPSGLVGNEQFF
DNA: TGTGCCAGTAGTCCGTCTGGACTAGTTGGCAATGAGCAGTTCTTC

J: TRBJ2-1
size: -
V: TRBV10-1
D: -
CDR3: CASSESQRNEQFF
DNA: TGCGCCAGCAGTGAGTCTCAGCGGAATGAGCAGTTCTTC

J: TRBJ2-3
size: -
V: TRBV5-6
D: TRBD2
CDR3: CASSLPGLAGRTDTQYF
DNA: TGTGCCAGCAGCTTGCCGGGCCTAGCGGGGCGCACAGATACGCAGTATTTT

J: TRBJ2-7
size: -
V: TRBV10-3
D: TRBD2
CDR3: CAISEGTSGSGSVQYF
DNA: TGTGCCATCAGTGAGGGGACTAGCGGCTCCGGCAGTGTGCAGTACTTC

J: TRBJ2-3
size: -
V: TRBV30
D: TRBD1
CDR3: CAWGNHRGETQYF
DNA: TGTGCCTGGGGAAATCACAGGGGGGAGACGCAGTATTTT

J: TRBJ1-1
size: -
V: TRBV5-6
D: TRBD1
CDR3: CASSLGQGALSTEAFF
DNA: TGTGCCAGCAGCTTGGGCCAGGGGGCCCTAAGCACTGAAGCTTTCTTT

J: TRBJ2-2
size: -
V: TRBV19
D: TRBD1
CDR3: CASRPDRGTQKPGELFF
DNA: TGTGCCAGTAGGCCGGACAGGGGTACACAAAAACCCGGGGAGCTGTTTTTT

J: TRBJ2-1
size: -
V: TRBV10-2
D: TRBD2
CDR3: CASRDRLAGYNNEQFF
DNA: TGCGCCAGCAGAGACAGACTAGCGGGATATAACAATGAGCAGTTCTTC

J: TRBJ1-2
size: -
V: TRBV5-6
D: -
CDR3: CASSLGLSGGYTF
DNA: TGTGCCAGCAGCTTGGGCCTATCAGGAGGCTACACCTTC

J: TRBJ2-3
size: -
V: TRBV28
D: -
CDR3: CASSLTESGGKQYF
DNA: TGTGCCAGCAGTTTAACTGAATCCGGCGGAAAGCAGTATTTT

J: TRBJ1-4
size: -
V: TRBV4-2
D: -
CDR3: CASSQDLERAVGGEKLFF
DNA: TGTGCCAGCAGCCAAGATCTGGAGAGGGCGGTGGGTGGGGAAAAACTGTTTTTT

J: TRBJ2-5
size: -
V: TRBV5-6
D: -
CDR3: CASSPITIGQETQYF
DNA: TGTGCCAGCAGCCCTATAACGATCGGGCAAGAGACCCAGTACTTC

J: TRBJ2-3
size: -
V: TRBV7-7
D: -
CDR3: CASSRDSTDTQYF
DNA: TGTGCCAGCAGCCGGGACTCCACAGATACGCAGTATTTT

J: TRBJ1-5
size: -
V: TRBV30
D: TRBD1
CDR3: CAWARTGGPDQPQHF
DNA: TGTGCCTGGGCCCGGACAGGGGGCCCGGATCAGCCCCAGCATTTT

J: TRBJ1-2
size: -
V: TRBV5-1
D: TRBD1
CDR3: CASSSDRERKGYTF
DNA: TGCGCCAGCAGCTCGGACAGGGAAAGGAAAGGCTACACCTTC

J: TRBJ1-1
size: -
V: TRBV11-3
D: -
CDR3: CASSSGDLNTEAFF
DNA: TGTGCCAGCAGCTCAGGGGATCTGAACACTGAAGCTTTCTTT